This T cell receptor beta chain appears in the sequencing data of a study of blood T cell repertoires in COVID-19. Profiled with immunoSEQ multiplex PCR; TCRdb holds only in-frame clones, not every one. Of 150,000 to 200,000 clones detected, more than 75% appear once; the ten largest clones hold 2% to 2.5%. V lost 3 bases and J 1 base, leaving 9 bases between the germline ends. The CDR3 spans 14 residues. Germline V gives CDR1 SSHAT, CDR2 FNYEAQ (reference sequence). The sequence came from a middle-aged man who had recovered from COVID-19. The sequenced sample was peripheral blood. V is TRBV7-7 and J is TRBJ2-5; D not certain. The chain's CDR3 is CASSLSTFQETQYF. The CDR3 bases are TGTGCCAGCAGCTTGTCGACTTTCCAAGAGACCCAGTACTTC.